The entry below describes one T cell receptor (beta chain). The antigen is unknown. The entry originates in a study of beta chain features in type 1 diabetes. The study reverse transcribed the entire isolated RNA, so it sequenced expressed TCRB transcripts. Repertoires were generated with immunoSEQ multiplex PCR, while TCRdb's copy carries only in-frame clones and drops some. The sample contains about 240,000 clones, approximately 13% of which appear only once. Notes on the study in general: Among patients, naive, central memory and Treg TCRB repertoires appeared more similar than among healthy donors. TCRB CDR3s were moderately but significantly shorter in Type 1 diabetes patients in all four CD4+ subsets.

Sequenced input: naive CD4+ T cells from blood. The receptor comes from a man aged 25-40 years with type 1 diabetes.

CDR3 in DNA: TGTGCCAGTATGGCGACAGGGACAGATACGCAGTATTTT. Encoded protein: CASMATGTDTQYF. The gene calls are TRBV19 and TRBJ2-3, with 7 bases matching TRBD1. The CDR3 is made up of 13 amino acids. Germline CDR1 and CDR2: LNHDA and SQIVND (reference sequence). The J segment lost 3 bases and the V segment lost 7 bases, leaving 4 bases of the junction unmatched. The full variable domain, with the rest looked up from reference TRBV19 and TRBJ2-3, is DGGITQSPKYLFRKEGQNVTLSCEQNLNHDAMYWYRQDPGQGLRLIYYSQIVNDFQKGDIAEGYSVSREKKESFPLTVTSAQKNPTAFYLCASMATGTDTQYFGPGTRLTVL.